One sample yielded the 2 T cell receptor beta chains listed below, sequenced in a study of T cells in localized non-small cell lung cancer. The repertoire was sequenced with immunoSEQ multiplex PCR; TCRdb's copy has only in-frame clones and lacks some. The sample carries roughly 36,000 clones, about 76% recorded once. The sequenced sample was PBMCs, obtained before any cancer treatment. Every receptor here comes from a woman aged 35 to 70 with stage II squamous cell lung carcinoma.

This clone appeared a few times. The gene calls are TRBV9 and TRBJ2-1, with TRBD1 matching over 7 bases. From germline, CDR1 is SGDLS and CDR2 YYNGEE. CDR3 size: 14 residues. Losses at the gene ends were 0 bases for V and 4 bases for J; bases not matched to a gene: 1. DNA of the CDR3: TGTGCCAGCAGCGTAGTGGGACAGTACAATGAGCAGTTCTTC. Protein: CASSVVGQYNEQFF.

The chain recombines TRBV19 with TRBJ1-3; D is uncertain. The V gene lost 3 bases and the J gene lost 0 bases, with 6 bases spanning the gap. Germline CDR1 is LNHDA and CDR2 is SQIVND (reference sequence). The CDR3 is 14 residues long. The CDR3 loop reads CASSINTSGNTIYF. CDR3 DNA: TGTGCCAGTAGTATCAACACCTCTGGAAACACCATATATTTT.